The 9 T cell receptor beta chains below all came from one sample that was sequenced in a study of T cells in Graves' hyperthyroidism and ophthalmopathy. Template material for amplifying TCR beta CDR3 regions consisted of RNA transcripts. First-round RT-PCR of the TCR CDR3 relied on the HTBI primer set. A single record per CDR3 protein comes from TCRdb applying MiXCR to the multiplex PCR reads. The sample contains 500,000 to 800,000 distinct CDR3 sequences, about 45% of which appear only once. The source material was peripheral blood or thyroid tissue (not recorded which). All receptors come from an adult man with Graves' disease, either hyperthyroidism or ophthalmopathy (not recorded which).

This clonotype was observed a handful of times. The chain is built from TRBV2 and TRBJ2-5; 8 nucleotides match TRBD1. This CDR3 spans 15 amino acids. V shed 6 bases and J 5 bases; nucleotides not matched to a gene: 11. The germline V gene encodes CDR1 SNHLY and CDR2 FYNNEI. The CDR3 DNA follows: TGTGCCAGCAGCGGGGGCCAGGGGGCATCTGAGACCCAGTACTTC. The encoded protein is CASSGGQGASETQYF. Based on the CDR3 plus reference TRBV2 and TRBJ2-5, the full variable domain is EPEVTQTPSHQVTQMGQEVILRCVPISNHLYFYWYRQILGQKVEFLVSFYNNEISEKSEIFDDQFSVERPDGSNFTLKIRSTKLEDSAMYFCASSGGQGASETQYFGPGTRLLVL.

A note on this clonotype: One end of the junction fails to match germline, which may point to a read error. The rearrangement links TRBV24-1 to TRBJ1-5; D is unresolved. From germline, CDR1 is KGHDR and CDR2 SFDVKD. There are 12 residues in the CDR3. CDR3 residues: CASSGRDYPQHF. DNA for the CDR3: TGTGCCAGCAGTGGAAGAGATTATCCCCAGCATTTT.

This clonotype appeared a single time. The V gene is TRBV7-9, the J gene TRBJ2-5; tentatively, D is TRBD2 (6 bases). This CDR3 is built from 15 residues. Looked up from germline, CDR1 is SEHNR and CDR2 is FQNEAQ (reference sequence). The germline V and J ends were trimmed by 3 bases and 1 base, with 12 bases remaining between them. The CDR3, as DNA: TGTGCCAGCAGCTTGATGGGGGACTTCCAAGAGACCCAGTACTTC. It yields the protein CASSLMGDFQETQYF.

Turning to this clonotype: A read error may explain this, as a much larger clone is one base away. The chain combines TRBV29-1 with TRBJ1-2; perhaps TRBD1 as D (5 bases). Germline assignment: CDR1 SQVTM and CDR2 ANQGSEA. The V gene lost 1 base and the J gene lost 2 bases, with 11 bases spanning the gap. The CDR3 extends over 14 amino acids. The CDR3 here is CSVEGGRWNYGYTF. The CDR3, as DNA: TGCAGCGTTGAAGGGGGGAGGTGGAACTATGGCTACACCTTC. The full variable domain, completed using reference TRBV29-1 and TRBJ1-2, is SAVISQKPSRDICQRGTSLTIQCQVDSQVTMMFWYRQQPGQSLTLIATANQGSEATYESGFVIDKFPISRPNLTFSTLTVSNMSPEDSSIYLCSVEGGRWNYGYTFGSGTRLTVV.

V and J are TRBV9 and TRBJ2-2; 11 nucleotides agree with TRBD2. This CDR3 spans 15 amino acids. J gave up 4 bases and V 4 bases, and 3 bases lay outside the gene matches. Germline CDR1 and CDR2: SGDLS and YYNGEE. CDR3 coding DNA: TGTGCCAGCAGCATCCTAGCGGGAGGCACCGGGGAGCTGTTTTTT. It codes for CASSILAGGTGELFF.

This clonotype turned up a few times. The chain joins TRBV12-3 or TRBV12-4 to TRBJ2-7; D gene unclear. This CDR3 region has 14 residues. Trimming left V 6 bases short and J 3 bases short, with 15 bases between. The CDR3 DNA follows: TGTGCCAGCAGCCAAGGCAACAACCGCTACGAGCAGTACTTC. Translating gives CASSQGNNRYEQYF.

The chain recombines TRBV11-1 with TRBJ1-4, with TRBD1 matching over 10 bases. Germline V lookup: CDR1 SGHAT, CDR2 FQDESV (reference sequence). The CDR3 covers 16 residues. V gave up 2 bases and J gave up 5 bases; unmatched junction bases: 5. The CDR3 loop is CASSLPTGGQNEKLFF. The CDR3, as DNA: TGTGCCAGCAGCTTACCGACAGGGGGCCAGAATGAAAAACTGTTTTTT. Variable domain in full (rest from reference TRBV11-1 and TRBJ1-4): EAEVAQSPRYKITEKSQAVAFWCDPISGHATLYWYRQILGQGPELLVQFQDESVVDDSQLPKDRFSAERLKGVDSTLKIQPAELGDSAMYLCASSLPTGGQNEKLFFGSGTQLSVL.

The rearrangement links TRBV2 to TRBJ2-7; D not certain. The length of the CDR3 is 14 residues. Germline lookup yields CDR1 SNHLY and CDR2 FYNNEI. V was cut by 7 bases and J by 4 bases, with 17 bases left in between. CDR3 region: CASNEFQESYEQYF. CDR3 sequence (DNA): TGTGCCAGCAACGAATTCCAAGAGAGTTACGAGCAGTACTTC.

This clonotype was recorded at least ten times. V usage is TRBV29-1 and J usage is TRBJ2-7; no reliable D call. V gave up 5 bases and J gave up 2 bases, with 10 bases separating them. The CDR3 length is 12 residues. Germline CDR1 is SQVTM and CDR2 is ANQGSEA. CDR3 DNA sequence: TGCAGCGTTATACCAGAGACCTACGAGCAGTACTTC. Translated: CSVIPETYEQYF.